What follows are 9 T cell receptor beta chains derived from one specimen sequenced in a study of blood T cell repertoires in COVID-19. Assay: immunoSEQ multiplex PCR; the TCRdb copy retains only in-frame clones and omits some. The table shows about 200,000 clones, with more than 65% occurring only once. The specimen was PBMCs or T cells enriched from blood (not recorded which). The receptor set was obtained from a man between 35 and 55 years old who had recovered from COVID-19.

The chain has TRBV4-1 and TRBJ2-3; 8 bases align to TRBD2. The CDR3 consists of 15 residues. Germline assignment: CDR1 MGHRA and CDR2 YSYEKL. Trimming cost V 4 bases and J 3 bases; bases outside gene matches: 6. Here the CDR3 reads CASSRGLVLTDTQYF. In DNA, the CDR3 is TGCGCCAGCAGCCGGGGACTAGTTTTAACAGATACGCAGTATTTT.

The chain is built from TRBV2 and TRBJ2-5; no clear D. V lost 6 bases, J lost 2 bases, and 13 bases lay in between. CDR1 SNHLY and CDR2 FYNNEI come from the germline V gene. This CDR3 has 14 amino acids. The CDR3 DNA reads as TGTGCCAGCAGCCCCCTCAACTTGCAAGAGACCCAGTACTTC. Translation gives CASSPLNLQETQYF.

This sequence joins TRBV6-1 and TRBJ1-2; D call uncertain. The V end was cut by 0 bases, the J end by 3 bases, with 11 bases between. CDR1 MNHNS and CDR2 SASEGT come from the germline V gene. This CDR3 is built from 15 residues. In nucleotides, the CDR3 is TGTGCCAGCAGTGAAGCCCAGCCGAGGGACTATGGCTACACCTTC. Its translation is CASSEAQPRDYGYTF.

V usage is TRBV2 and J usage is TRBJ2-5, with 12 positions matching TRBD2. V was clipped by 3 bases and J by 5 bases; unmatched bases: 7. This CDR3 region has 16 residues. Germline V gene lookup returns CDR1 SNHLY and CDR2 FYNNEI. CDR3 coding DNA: TGTGCCAGCAGTGACCTAGGACTAGCGGGGAGGGAGACCCAGTACTTC. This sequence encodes CASSDLGLAGRETQYF.

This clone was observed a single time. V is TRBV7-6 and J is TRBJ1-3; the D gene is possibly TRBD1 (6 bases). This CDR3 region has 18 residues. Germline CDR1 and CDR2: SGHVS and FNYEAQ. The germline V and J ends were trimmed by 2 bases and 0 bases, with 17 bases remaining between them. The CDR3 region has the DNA TGTGCCAGCAGCTTACCTACAGGGCCCCCGAGCTCTGGAAACACCATATATTTT. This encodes CASSLPTGPPSSGNTIYF. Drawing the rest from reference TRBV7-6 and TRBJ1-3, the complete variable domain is GAGVSQSPRYKVTKRGQDVALRCDPISGHVSLYWYRQALGQGPEFLTYFNYEAQQDKSGLPNDRFSAERPEGSISTLTIQRTEQRDSAMYRCASSLPTGPPSSGNTIYFGEGSWLTVV.

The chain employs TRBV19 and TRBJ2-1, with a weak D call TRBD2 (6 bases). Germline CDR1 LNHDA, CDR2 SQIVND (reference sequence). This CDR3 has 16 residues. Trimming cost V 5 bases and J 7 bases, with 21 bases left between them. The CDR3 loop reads CASSPRRGPAWNEQFF. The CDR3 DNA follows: TGTGCCAGTAGTCCGAGGAGGGGACCTGCCTGGAATGAGCAGTTCTTC.

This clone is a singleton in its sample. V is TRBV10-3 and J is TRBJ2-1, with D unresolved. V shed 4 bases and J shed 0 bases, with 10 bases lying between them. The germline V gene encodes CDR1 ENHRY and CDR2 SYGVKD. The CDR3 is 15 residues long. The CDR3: CAISGNRGSYNEQFF. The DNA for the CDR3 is TGTGCCATCAGTGGGAATAGAGGCTCCTACAATGAGCAGTTCTTC.

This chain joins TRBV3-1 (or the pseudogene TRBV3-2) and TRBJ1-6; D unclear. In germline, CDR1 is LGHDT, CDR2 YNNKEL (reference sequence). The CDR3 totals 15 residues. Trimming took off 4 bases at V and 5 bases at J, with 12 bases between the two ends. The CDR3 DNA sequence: TGTGCCAGCAGCCCCCTAGGAGTCAATAATTCACCCCTCCACTTT. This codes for CASSPLGVNNSPLHF.

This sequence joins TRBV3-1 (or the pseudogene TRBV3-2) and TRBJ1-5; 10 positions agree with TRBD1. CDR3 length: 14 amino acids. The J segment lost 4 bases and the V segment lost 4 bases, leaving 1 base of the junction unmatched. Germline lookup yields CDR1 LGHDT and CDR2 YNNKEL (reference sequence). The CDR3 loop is CASSPDRGNQPQHF. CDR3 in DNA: TGTGCCAGCAGCCCGGACAGGGGGAATCAGCCCCAGCATTTT.